This T cell receptor beta chain was obtained from a study of cytomegalovirus exposure and HLA in healthy donors. On this clone: Its antigen is undetermined.

Separate from the roughly 700-subject first cohort, the 120-subject validation cohort was the one that the donors belonged to. Study-level findings and limits: In the roughly 130 validation repertoires, a later analysis found that first-cohort TCR clusters tended to co-occur. The CMV antigen specificity of a few CMV-associated chains was confirmed through in vitro analysis. 164 TCR beta chains were listed as cytomegalovirus-associated.

With 4 bases clipped from V and 0 bases from J, the junction kept 6 bases outside the gene matches. CDR1 and CDR2 from the germline V gene are MGHDK and SYGVNS. This CDR3 is 16 amino acids long. Libraries were prepared by immunoSEQ multiplex PCR; TCRdb keeps only in-frame clonotypes and omits some of them. Here the sample spans 280,000 or so clones, around 89% being singletons. This TCR derives from a woman under 30 in good health and CMV-seronegative. Sequenced: PBMCs. The chain links TRBV25-1 to TRBJ2-4, with TRBD1 matching 7 bases. CDR3 sequence: CASSGGQVLAKNIQYF. CDR3 nucleotide sequence: TGTGCCAGCAGTGGAGGACAGGTCCTAGCCAAAAACATTCAGTACTTC.